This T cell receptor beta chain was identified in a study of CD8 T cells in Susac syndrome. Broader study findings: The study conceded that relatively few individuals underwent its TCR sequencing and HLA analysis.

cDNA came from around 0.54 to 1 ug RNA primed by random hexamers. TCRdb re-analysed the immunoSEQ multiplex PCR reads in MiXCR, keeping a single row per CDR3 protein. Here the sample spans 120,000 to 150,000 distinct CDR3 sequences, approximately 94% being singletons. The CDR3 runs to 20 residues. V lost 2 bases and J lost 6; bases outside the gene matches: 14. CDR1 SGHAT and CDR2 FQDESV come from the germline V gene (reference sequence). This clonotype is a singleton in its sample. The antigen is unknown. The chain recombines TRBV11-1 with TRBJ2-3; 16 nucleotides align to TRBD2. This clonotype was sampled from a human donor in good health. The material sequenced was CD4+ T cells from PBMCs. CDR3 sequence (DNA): TGTGCCAGCAGCTTACTCTACCCCGGGACTAGCGGGAGGGCCCCCGATACGCAGTATTTT. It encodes CASSLLYPGTSGRAPDTQYF.